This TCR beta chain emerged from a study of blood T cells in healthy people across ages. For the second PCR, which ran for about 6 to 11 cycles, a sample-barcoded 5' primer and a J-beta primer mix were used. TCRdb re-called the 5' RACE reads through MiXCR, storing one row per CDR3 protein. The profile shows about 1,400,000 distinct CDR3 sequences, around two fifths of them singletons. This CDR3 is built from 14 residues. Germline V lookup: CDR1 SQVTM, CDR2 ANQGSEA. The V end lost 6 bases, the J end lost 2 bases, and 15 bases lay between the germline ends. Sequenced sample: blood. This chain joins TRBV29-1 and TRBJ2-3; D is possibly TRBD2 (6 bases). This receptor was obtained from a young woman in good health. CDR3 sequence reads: CSVGRGSVTDTQYF. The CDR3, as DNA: TGCAGCGTAGGGCGGGGTAGCGTCACAGATACGCAGTATTTT.